This TCR beta chain was captured by sequencing in a study of cytomegalovirus exposure and HLA in healthy donors. Findings and limits, study-wide: The listing of 150 to 200 TCR beta chains classed them as cytomegalovirus-associated. Among TCR sequences, most were rare, though some public TCRs appeared in many donors.

The CDR3 sequence is 12 residues long. Looked up from germline, CDR1 is SQVTM and CDR2 is ANQGSEA. V lost 7 bases to trimming and J lost 5 bases, with 15 bases between them. From the 120-subject validation cohort, which was separate from the roughly 630-subject first cohort, the donors were drawn. This table comes from immunoSEQ multiplex PCR, and its TCRdb copy is limited to in-frame clones, with some not included. The sample includes about 95,000 clones, approximately 81% of them seen just once. Regarding this clone: Antigen: not known.

The receptor comes from a man younger than 30 in good health and CMV-seropositive. The rearrangement joins TRBV29-1 to TRBJ2-7; D remains ambiguous. Sequencing was done on a sample of PBMCs. The CDR3 region is CSATTSFDEQYF. Written as DNA, the CDR3 is TGCAGCGCGACGACTTCGTTCGACGAGCAGTACTTC.